The 19 T cell receptor beta chains presented below share a single source sample, sequenced in a study of cytomegalovirus exposure and HLA in healthy donors. Here immunoSEQ multiplex PCR was the method, and the copy in TCRdb shows in-frame clones only, minus some. The table shows approximately 170,000 clones, with 84% occurring only once. Sequenced: PBMCs. Receptors were obtained from a young man in good health and CMV-seropositive.

V and J are TRBV12-5 and TRBJ2-1; 8 nucleotides agree with TRBD2. The CDR3 has 15 amino acids. V lost 7 bases to trimming and J lost 7 bases; unmatched junction nucleotides: 12. Germline V gene sequence: CDR1 LGHNT, CDR2 FRNRAP. The CDR3 reads CASAPAGTSGNEQFF. CDR3 coding DNA: TGTGCTAGTGCCCCAGCGGGGACTAGTGGGAATGAGCAGTTCTTC.

This clone was seen only once. This sequence joins TRBV6-5 and TRBJ1-5; 8 bases fit TRBD1. The CDR3 spans 15 residues. Germline-derived CDR1 and CDR2 are MNHEY and SVGAGI. J lost 2 bases, V lost 7 bases, and 7 bases had no gene match. CDR3 residues: CASKTGTGGNQPQHF. The CDR3 DNA sequence: TGTGCCAGCAAAACCGGGACAGGCGGCAATCAGCCCCAGCATTTT.

The chain recombines TRBV27 with TRBJ1-2; TRBD1 matches 8 bases. Germline lookup yields CDR1 MNHEY and CDR2 SMNVEV (reference sequence). After removal of 5 bases from V and 2 bases from J, the junction contained 7 bases not matched to a gene. This CDR3 region has 15 residues. CDR3 nucleotide sequence: TGTGCCAGCAGTCCTGACAGGGGTTACAACTATGGCTACACCTTC. Protein: CASSPDRGYNYGYTF.

This clone was picked up a small number of times. The gene calls are TRBV2 and TRBJ1-2; 8 nucleotides agree with TRBD1. The ends lost 5 bases at V and 4 bases at J; junction bases unmatched: 6. Germline-derived CDR1 and CDR2 are SNHLY and FYNNEI. CDR3 length: 14 amino acids. CDR3 DNA sequence: TGTGCCAGCAGTCGGACAGGGATGGGCTATGGCTACACCTTC. Translation: CASSRTGMGYGYTF.

The V gene is TRBV9, the J gene TRBJ2-7; 10 bases fit TRBD1. The CDR3 has 14 residues. Per germline, CDR1 SGDLS and CDR2 YYNGEE. V lost 0 bases to trimming and J lost 6 bases; unmatched junction nucleotides: 3. CDR3 nucleotide sequence: TGTGCCAGCAGCGTAGGGGACAGGGGAACCGAGCAGTACTTC. Translating it yields CASSVGDRGTEQYF.

The chain has TRBV9 and TRBJ2-3; a weak D match, TRBD1 (6 bases). Trimming removed 3 bases from V and 0 bases from J, with 11 bases in between. The CDR3 sequence is 15 residues long. Per germline, CDR1 SGDLS and CDR2 YYNGEE. This CDR3 is CASSAGGQSTDTQYF. The CDR3 bases are TGTGCCAGCAGCGCCGGAGGACAGAGCACAGATACGCAGTATTTT.

CDR3 residues: CASSYSQGYEQYF. The CDR3 DNA sequence: TGTGCCAGCAGTTACTCGCAGGGATACGAGCAGTACTTC. The chain joins TRBV6-5 to TRBJ2-7, with a tentative D call TRBD1 (5 bases). Germline-derived CDR1 and CDR2 are MNHEY and SVGAGI. This CDR3 is built from 13 residues. Trimming took off 0 bases at V and 4 bases at J, with 7 bases between the two ends.

The J gene is TRBJ1-1, the V gene TRBV6-5; TRBD1 matches 7 bases. J was trimmed by 10 bases and V by 6 bases; bases with no gene match: 5. The CDR3 runs to 11 residues. From germline, CDR1 is MNHEY and CDR2 SVGAGI. Written as DNA, the CDR3 is TGTGCCAGCAGCAGACAGGGCGTAGCTTTCTTT. Protein: CASSRQGVAFF.

The chain is built from TRBV6-5 and TRBJ2-7; the match to TRBD1 covers 12 bases. Germline V gene sequence: CDR1 MNHEY, CDR2 SVGAGI. CDR3 length equals 15 residues. Trimming at V came to 6 bases and at J to 7 bases, leaving 10 bases not matched to a gene. As DNA, the CDR3 is TGTGCCAGCAGAAGGGGGACAGGGGGCGATTGGGAGCAGTACTTC. This sequence encodes CASRRGTGGDWEQYF.

This clone showed up just a few times. The V and J genes are TRBV18 and TRBJ1-4, with TRBD1 identical over 7 bases. Germline V gives CDR1 KGHSH, CDR2 LQKENI. CDR3 size: 16 residues. Losses at the gene ends were 1 base for V and 14 bases for J; bases not matched to a gene: 16. The CDR3 protein is CASSPRRTGTVGELFF. CDR3 sequence (DNA): TGTGCCAGCTCACCACGCAGGACAGGTACCGTCGGTGAGCTGTTTTTT.

This chain connects TRBV18 to TRBJ1-6; 8 nucleotides agree with TRBD1. This CDR3 is 13 amino acids long. The ends lost 6 bases at V and 10 bases at J; junction bases unmatched: 5. Germline V gene data show CDR1 as KGHSH and CDR2 as LQKENI. CDR3 protein: CASSPGGESPLHF. CDR3 bases: TGTGCCAGCTCGCCAGGGGGCGAATCACCCCTCCACTTT.

V and J are TRBV28 and TRBJ2-7; 11 bases agree with TRBD2. This CDR3 region has 15 residues. CDR1 MDHEN and CDR2 SYDVKM come from the germline V gene. Trimming at V came to 6 bases and at J to 0 bases, leaving 4 bases not matched to a gene. The CDR3 nucleotides are TGTGCCAGCAGAACCGGGACTAGCGGCTCCTACGAGCAGTACTTC. As protein: CASRTGTSGSYEQYF.

This clone is a singleton in its sample. The V gene is TRBV19, the J gene TRBJ1-1, with TRBD1 identical over 8 bases. Germline assignment: CDR1 LNHDA and CDR2 SQIVND (reference sequence). V lost 6 bases, J lost 4 bases, and 4 bases stayed unmatched. The CDR3 runs to 13 residues. CDR3 sequence: CASSDTGGTEAFF. In nucleotides, the CDR3 is TGTGCCAGTAGCGACACAGGGGGCACTGAAGCTTTCTTT.

The J gene is TRBJ1-2, the V gene TRBV30; perhaps TRBD1 as D (5 bases). CDR1 and CDR2 (germline): GTSNPN, SVGIG (reference sequence). There are 17 residues in the CDR3. Trimming stripped 0 bases from V and 4 bases from J, with 21 bases between. CDR3 amino acids: CAWSVHPFSGLGYGYTF. Written as DNA, the CDR3 is TGTGCCTGGAGTGTACACCCCTTTTCAGGGCTTGGCTATGGCTACACCTTC.

V is TRBV2 and J is TRBJ1-5, with D possibly being TRBD1 (5 bases). The germline gives CDR1 SNHLY, CDR2 FYNNEI. The CDR3 loop spans 17 amino acids. The V gene lost 5 bases and the J gene lost 1 base, with 18 bases spanning the gap. CDR3 coding DNA: TGTGCCAGCAGTCCGACCTTTCGGGGGGGAAGCAATCAGCCCCAGCATTTT. Residues: CASSPTFRGGSNQPQHF.

This clone came up once. The V call is TRBV9, the J call TRBJ2-5; 8 bases line up with TRBD2. Trimming cost V 4 bases and J 5 bases; bases outside gene matches: 7. The length of the CDR3 is 14 residues. The germline CDR1 and CDR2 sequences are SGDLS and YYNGEE. The CDR3 region is CASSPGGGRETQYF. CDR3 bases: TGTGCCAGCAGCCCTGGCGGGGGGCGGGAGACCCAGTACTTC. Based on the CDR3 plus reference TRBV9 and TRBJ2-5, the full variable domain is DSGVTQTPKHLITATGQRVTLRCSPRSGDLSVYWYQQSLDQGLQFLIQYYNGEERAKGNILERFSAQQFPDLHSELNLSSLELGDSALYFCASSPGGGRETQYFGPGTRLLVL.

The V and J genes are TRBV9 and TRBJ1-4; D perhaps matches TRBD1 (6 bases). Trimming pared 3 bases from V and 8 bases from J, leaving 17 bases between. Per germline, CDR1 SGDLS and CDR2 YYNGEE. The CDR3 extends over 15 amino acids. The CDR3 reads CASSAGATQGEKLFF. CDR3 in DNA: TGTGCCAGCAGCGCAGGGGCAACCCAGGGGGAAAAACTGTTTTTT.

Notes on this clone: At one of its ends the junction is not consistent with the germline gene, which may arise from a read error. The chain recombines TRBV13 with TRBJ2-1; D is perhaps TRBD2 (5 bases). The CDR3 is made up of 14 amino acids. Germline loops: CDR1 PRHDT, CDR2 FYEKMQ (reference sequence). This CDR3 reads CASSLEEASNGQFF. The CDR3 coding sequence is TGTGCCAGCAGCTTAGAAGAGGCTAGCAATGGGCAGTTCTTC.

The chain joins TRBV2 to TRBJ2-2; the match to TRBD2 covers 14 bases. V gave up 5 bases and J gave up 7 bases; unmatched junction bases: 6. The V gene's germline CDR1 is SNHLY and CDR2 FYNNEI. This CDR3 contains 16 residues. The DNA of the CDR3 is TGTGCCAGCAGTCTCAGACTAGCGGGAGGGGGCGGGGAGCTGTTTTTT. Amino acids: CASSLRLAGGGGELFF.